This is a list of T cell receptor beta chains from one sample in a study of liver allograft versus peripheral blood T cells. TCRdb analysed the reads with MiXCR anew, one entry per CDR3 protein. Of some 6,500 distinct CDR3 sequences in the sample, roughly 18% were seen once. The receptors originated from a human patient who had a liver transplant. Some of the T cells might come from the graft donor. The CDR3 runs from the conserved cysteine through the conserved F or W. The order of the fields is V gene, clone size, J gene, D gene, CDR3 protein, CDR3 DNA. A D gene is named only where the DNA matches it firmly. Only some rows state a clone size, as once, few, many or a class for expanded clones.

>TRBV6-1|medium-sized|TRBJ1-1|NA
CASSEPIAAFF
TGTGCCAGCAGTGAACCAATAGCAGCTTTCTTT
>TRBV6-5|few|TRBJ1-2|NA
CASSSNRYRPSDGYTF
TGTGCCAGCAGTAGCAACCGTTACAGGCCCTCGGACGGCTACACCTTC
>TRBV7-9|many|TRBJ1-1|TRBD1
CASSSQGGGRGAFF
TGTGCCAGCAGCTCACAGGGGGGGGGACGGGGAGCTTTCTTT
>TRBV12-3/TRBV12-4|NA|TRBJ2-1|NA
CASSPQGHNEQFF
TGTGCCAGCAGCCCTCAAGGTCATAATGAGCAGTTCTTC
>TRBV15|medium-sized|TRBJ1-5|NA
CATSGDNNQPQHF
TGTGCCACCAGCGGAGACAACAATCAGCCCCAGCATTTT
>TRBV29-1|many|TRBJ1-2|TRBD1
CSVGTGTSYTF
TGCAGCGTTGGGACAGGGACCTCTTACACCTTC
>TRBV15|many|TRBJ1-5|NA
CATSRVLGGGTSNQPQHF
TGTGCCACCAGCAGAGTCCTGGGTGGGGGAACGAGCAATCAGCCCCAGCATTTT
>TRBV19|medium-sized|TRBJ1-2|NA
CAGRDSDGYTF
TGTGCCGGCCGCGACAGTGATGGCTACACCTTC
>TRBV24-1|medium-sized|TRBJ2-1|TRBD2
CAISSGTSGYNEQFF
TGTGCCATCTCTTCAGGGACTAGCGGATATAATGAGCAGTTCTTC
>TRBV12-3/TRBV12-4|NA|TRBJ1-5|NA
CASSLSTGTNQPQHF
TGTGCCAGCAGTCTGAGTACAGGGACAAATCAGCCCCAGCATTTT
>TRBV29-1|medium-sized|TRBJ2-7|NA
CSVENRAYEQYF
TGCAGCGTTGAAAACAGAGCCTACGAGCAGTACTTC
>TRBV20-1|NA|TRBJ1-1|NA
CSARDPGRDTEAFF
TGCAGTGCTAGAGATCCAGGGCGAGACACTGAAGCTTTCTTT
>TRBV7-9|many|TRBJ2-1|NA
CASSSSAGNSYNEQFF
TGTGCCAGCAGCTCCTCCGCGGGAAACTCCTACAATGAGCAGTTCTTC
>TRBV15|medium-sized|TRBJ1-1|NA
CATSRDRYVAFF
TGTGCCACCAGCAGAGATCGGTACGTTGCTTTCTTT
>TRBV20-1|NA|TRBJ1-1|NA
CSAVTSEVPEAFF
TGCAGTGCCGTTACTTCGGAGGTACCTGAAGCTTTCTTT
>TRBV19|NA|TRBJ1-3|NA
CASSIEPNSGNTIYF
TGTGCCAGTAGTATAGAACCGAACTCTGGAAACACCATATATTTT
>TRBV19|many|TRBJ2-1|TRBD2
CASSIDSGGPRDEQFF
TGTGCCAGTAGTATAGATAGCGGGGGTCCTCGGGATGAGCAGTTCTTC
>TRBV27|many|TRBJ2-7|NA
CASSSLPRAGGSYEQYF
TGTGCCAGCAGTTCGCTCCCCAGGGCAGGAGGCTCCTACGAGCAGTACTTC
>TRBV7-2|NA|TRBJ1-4|TRBD1
CASSPRQGDNEKLFF
TGTGCCAGCAGCCCCCGACAGGGGGATAATGAAAAACTGTTTTTT
>TRBV9|few|TRBJ2-1|NA
CASTPPASEGGGGYNEQFF
TGTGCCAGCACTCCCCCGGCCAGCGAGGGGGGAGGAGGGTACAATGAGCAGTTCTTC
>TRBV27|many|TRBJ2-7|NA
CASSLLVRGSEQYF
TGTGCCAGCAGTTTATTGGTCAGGGGATCCGAGCAGTACTTC
>TRBV5-4|few|TRBJ1-1|NA
CASSLSTEAFF
TGTGCCAGCAGCTTGAGCACTGAAGCTTTCTTT
>TRBV19|many|TRBJ1-1|TRBD1
CASSMTGLTEAFF
TGTGCCAGTAGCATGACAGGGTTGACTGAAGCTTTCTTT